This T cell receptor beta chain was captured by sequencing in a study of shared clonotypes between healthy human individuals. General observations from the study: Clonotype sharing across donors was expected to vary with sequencing depth.

On sorted subsets, replicate PCRs used roughly 190 ng DNA, or 27,000 or so T cell genomes. Sequencing was performed with immunoSEQ multiplex PCR; in TCRdb, only in-frame clones are kept and a portion is missing. The sample has under 1,100,000 clones; roughly 75% are singletons. Partitioning of CD4+ cells yielded a CD45RA+ naive subset and a CD45RA-negative memory subset. Germline V gene sequence: CDR1 ENHRY, CDR2 SYGVKD. V lost 10 bases, J lost 5 bases, and 4 bases stayed unmatched. The CDR3 totals 13 residues. Comment on this clone: Antigen specificity is unknown.

Sequences were obtained from memory CD4+ T cells sorted from blood. Subset noted: CD45RA-negative fraction. The chain uses TRBV10-3 and TRBJ2-3; 12 positions match TRBD2. This TCR was sampled from a man aged 18 to 29 in good health. In DNA form, the CDR3 reads TGTGCCACCAGACTAGCGGGAGAAGATACGCAGTATTTT. Translating it yields CATRLAGEDTQYF.